This TCR beta chain originates from a study of blood T cell repertoires in COVID-19. In the original processing: Counts of nucleated cells, estimated from reference gene primer amplification, were obtained. The protocol was immunoSEQ multiplex PCR, while the TCRdb copy is restricted to in-frame clones and leaves out a portion. V and J calls and clone size follow that table, whereas D and trimming were derived from the DNA. Altogether roughly 160,000 clones are present, roughly 83% being singletons, with the ten largest covering under 3%. Trimming removed 1 base from V and 2 bases from J, with 12 bases in between. The CDR3 extends over 15 amino acids. Germline loops: CDR1 SGHRS, CDR2 YFSETQ.

The material sequenced was peripheral blood. This chain links TRBV5-1 with TRBJ2-5; tentatively, D is TRBD1 (6 bases). The sequence was obtained from a woman aged 55-69 years with acute or convalescent COVID-19. DNA of the CDR3: TGCGCCAGCAGCTTGTATTGGGGGCAGCAAGAGACCCAGTACTTC. It translates to CASSLYWGQQETQYF.